Reported below is one TCR beta chain. Its specificity is not known. This specimen belongs to a study of cytomegalovirus exposure and HLA in healthy donors. Study at large: T cells numbering some 170 million yielded some 100 million unique TCR beta sequences in an earlier analysis.

CDR1 and CDR2 (germline): SGHTA, FQGTGA. This CDR3 has 17 amino acids. Trimming stripped 1 base from V and 1 base from J, with 16 bases between. General study results and limits: TRBV6-2, TRBV6-3 and some other V segments were excluded as indistinguishable. Analysis was carried out at a later point, and it linked a missense DCLRE1C variant to TCR beta V- and J-gene trimming. It was confirmed in vitro that a few of the CMV-associated chains were specific for CMV antigens.

Primers: 60 Vbeta forward and 13 Jbeta reverse. Clones were sequenced by immunoSEQ multiplex PCR, and TCRdb holds only the in-frame ones, with some missing. The table includes some 150,000 clones, about 80% detected once. The source of this sequence is a male donor in good health and CMV-seronegative. The chain recombines TRBV7-3 with TRBJ1-1; possible D gene TRBD1, 5 bases. Input material: PBMCs. The CDR3 region has the DNA TGTGCCAGCAGCTTAAATAGGGCAGGGTCCTGGAACACTGAAGCTTTCTTT. It yields the protein CASSLNRAGSWNTEAFF. The full variable domain, in which reference TRBV7-3 and TRBJ1-1 provide the parts outside the CDR3, is GAGVSQTPSNKVTEKGKYVELRCDPISGHTALYWYRQSLGQGPEFLIYFQGTGAADDSGLPNDRFFAVRPEGSVSTLKIQRTERGDSAVYLCASSLNRAGSWNTEAFFGQGTRLTVV.